The 17 T cell receptor beta chains presented below share a single source sample, sequenced in a study of cytomegalovirus exposure and HLA in healthy donors. 13 Jbeta primers and 60 Vbeta primers were used for the PCR. The method was immunoSEQ multiplex PCR; TCRdb's version includes in-frame clones alone and lacks a portion of them. This sample yields 150,000 to 180,000 clones, of which about 80% are seen a single time; around 13% belongs to the top ten. Specimen: PBMCs. These receptor sequences come from a man aged 30 to 39 in good health and CMV-seropositive.

The V and J genes are TRBV5-1 and TRBJ2-1; D is perhaps TRBD2 (6 bases). The ends were cut back, 0 bases at V and 6 bases at J, with 13 bases in the middle. The CDR3 is 15 residues long. The germline V gene encodes CDR1 SGHRS and CDR2 YFSETQ. The CDR3 is CASSLGGGGSNEQFF. The CDR3 DNA sequence: TGCGCCAGCAGCTTGGGGGGAGGTGGTAGCAATGAGCAGTTCTTC. Combining the CDR3 with reference TRBV5-1 and TRBJ2-1 gives the whole variable domain KAGVTQTPRYLIKTRGQQVTLSCSPISGHRSVSWYQQTPGQGLQFLFEYFSETQRNKGNFPGRFSGRQFSNSRSEMNVSTLELGDSALYLCASSLGGGGSNEQFFGPGTRLTVL.

J is TRBJ1-3 and V is TRBV27; D call uncertain. CDR1 is MNHEY, CDR2 SMNVEV, per germline (reference sequence). This CDR3 spans 14 amino acids. V was trimmed by 7 bases and J by 0 bases, leaving 10 bases between them. The CDR3 DNA reads TGTGCCAGCATACCTAACTCCTCTGGAAACACCATATATTTT. Its protein is CASIPNSSGNTIYF.

CDR3 loop: CASSILGSTEAFF. The CDR3 DNA reads TGTGCCAGTAGTATTCTAGGGAGCACTGAAGCTTTCTTT. J is TRBJ1-1 and V is TRBV19; no definite D call. Germline values: CDR1 LNHDA, CDR2 SQIVND (reference sequence). The length of the CDR3 is 13 residues. V dropped 3 bases and J dropped 4 bases, with 9 bases sitting between them.

V usage is TRBV27 and J usage is TRBJ1-6; D possibly corresponds to TRBD1 (5 bases). CDR1 and CDR2 from the germline V gene are MNHEY and SMNVEV (reference sequence). V was trimmed by 2 bases and J by 7 bases, leaving 9 bases between them. This CDR3 region has 14 residues. For the CDR3, the DNA is TGTGCCAGCAGTTTAAGGCAGGGCAATTCACCCCTCCACTTT. Amino acids: CASSLRQGNSPLHF.

CDR3 sequence (DNA): TGTGCCAGCAGTGAAATAGGAGGGCGGGAGGGCCCTGAGCAGTTCTTC. Translation: CASSEIGGREGPEQFF. The chain is built from TRBV6-1 and TRBJ2-1, with TRBD2 matching over 9 bases. Trimming removed 2 bases from V and 9 bases from J; junction bases left unmatched: 11. The length of the CDR3 is 16 residues. Germline V gene data show CDR1 as MNHNS and CDR2 as SASEGT.

The rearrangement links TRBV19 to TRBJ1-5, with 7 bases lining up with TRBD1. Unmatched junction bases numbered 9, after V lost 3 bases and J lost 7 bases. Germline values: CDR1 LNHDA, CDR2 SQIVND (reference sequence). This CDR3 contains 15 residues. CDR3 sequence: CASSIGGGAGQPQHF. The CDR3, as DNA: TGTGCCAGTAGTATTGGAGGGGGCGCAGGGCAGCCCCAGCATTTT.

The V call is TRBV18, the J call TRBJ1-1; 8 positions agree with TRBD1. J gave up 4 bases and V 2 bases, and 12 bases lay outside the gene matches. The CDR3 extends over 17 amino acids. In germline, CDR1 is KGHSH, CDR2 LQKENI. The CDR3 DNA sequence: TGTGCCAGCTCACCATCTTTAACAGGGGGTCTGGTCACTGAAGCTTTCTTT. Protein product: CASSPSLTGGLVTEAFF.

The V and J genes are TRBV2 and TRBJ2-7, with 8 nucleotides matching TRBD2. V was clipped by 4 bases and J by 5 bases; unmatched bases: 10. In germline, CDR1 is SNHLY, CDR2 FYNNEI. This CDR3 spans 15 amino acids. In nucleotides, the CDR3 is TGTGCCAGCAGTGGGACGAGCGGGAGATTCGACGAGCAGTACTTC. As protein: CASSGTSGRFDEQYF. Filled out from reference TRBV2 and TRBJ2-7, the complete variable domain reads EPEVTQTPSHQVTQMGQEVILRCVPISNHLYFYWYRQILGQKVEFLVSFYNNEISEKSEIFDDQFSVERPDGSNFTLKIRSTKLEDSAMYFCASSGTSGRFDEQYFGPGTRLTVT.

This CDR3 reads CASSRTGGSNQPQHF. The CDR3 DNA follows: TGTGCCAGTTCTCGGACAGGGGGAAGCAATCAGCCCCAGCATTTT. The chain joins TRBV19 to TRBJ1-5, with 10 positions matching TRBD1. Trimming took 8 bases from V and 1 from J; bases not matched to a gene: 5. Germline CDR1 is LNHDA and CDR2 is SQIVND (reference sequence). The CDR3 covers 15 residues.

The chain combines TRBV4-2 with TRBJ2-3, with TRBD2 matching 14 bases. This CDR3 has 17 residues. The germline gives CDR1 LGHNA, CDR2 YNFKEQ. Trimming cost V 0 bases and J 4 bases; bases outside gene matches: 3. The CDR3 DNA is TGTGCCAGCAGCCAAGAAGGACTAGCGGGAGGAGCAGATACGCAGTATTTT. Translation gives CASSQEGLAGGADTQYF.

With regard to this clone: At the DNA level, this CDR3 is encoded by other sequences in the same sample as well. The chain couples TRBV7-9 to TRBJ1-2, with a possible D match to TRBD1 (6 bases). Germline V CDR1 and CDR2: SEHNR, FQNEAQ (reference sequence). The length of the CDR3 is 13 residues. Between the trimmed V and J ends, which lost 5 bases and 4 bases, there was a span of 11 bases. The CDR3 reads CASSQTGGYGYTF. The DNA of the CDR3 is TGTGCCAGCAGCCAGACAGGTGGCTATGGCTACACCTTC.

The chain employs TRBV9 and TRBJ2-1; TRBD2 aligns across 11 bases. Germline V gene data show CDR1 as SGDLS and CDR2 as YYNGEE. Trimming at V came to 0 bases and at J to 9 bases, leaving 8 bases not matched to a gene. The CDR3 has 16 amino acids. In DNA, the CDR3 is TGTGCCAGCAGCGTAGAGGGTAGCGGGAGGGCCGGTGAGCAGTTCTTC. Its translation: CASSVEGSGRAGEQFF.

There are a few counts of this clone. V usage is TRBV5-1 and J usage is TRBJ2-2; possibly TRBD2 for D (5 bases). Per the germline V gene, CDR1 is SGHRS and CDR2 is YFSETQ. Deletions cut 1 base from V and 1 base from J, with 11 bases between. The CDR3 has 16 residues. The CDR3 sequence is CASSLSGSENTGELFF. In DNA form, the CDR3 reads TGCGCCAGCAGCTTGAGCGGTAGCGAGAACACCGGGGAGCTGTTTTTT.

This clone appeared once. The chain combines TRBV11-3 with TRBJ2-2, with TRBD1 identical over 8 bases. CDR1 SGHNT and CDR2 YENEEA come from the germline V gene. Unmatched junction bases numbered 4, after V lost 4 bases and J lost 6 bases. The CDR3 has 14 amino acids. As DNA, the CDR3 is TGTGCCAGCAGCTCAAAACAGGGGGCCGGGGAGCTGTTTTTT. This translates into CASSSKQGAGELFF.

The chain recombines TRBV10-3 with TRBJ1-1; tentatively, D is TRBD1 (6 bases). CDR3 length: 13 amino acids. CDR1 and CDR2 (germline): ENHRY, SYGVKD. V dropped 1 base and J dropped 6 bases, with 9 bases sitting between them. In DNA form, the CDR3 reads TGTGCCATCAGTGAGTATCGACAGGCTGAAGCTTTCTTT. Translated, it gives CAISEYRQAEAFF.

The CDR3 spells CASSLLPGPSSGGELFF. CDR3 DNA: TGTGCCAGCAGCTTACTTCCCGGACCATCCTCGGGAGGGGAGCTGTTTTTT. The gene calls are TRBV7-3 and TRBJ2-2; a weak D match, TRBD2 (5 bases). Per the germline V gene, CDR1 is SGHTA and CDR2 is FQGTGA. The V gene lost 2 bases and the J gene lost 8 bases, with 21 bases spanning the gap. The CDR3 has 17 amino acids.

The V and J genes are TRBV28 and TRBJ1-2; D is ambiguous. In germline, CDR1 is MDHEN, CDR2 SYDVKM. The CDR3 contains 13 residues. V was clipped by 7 bases and J by 1 base, with 10 bases between them. CDR3 in amino acids: CASTPPSNYGYTF. The CDR3 bases are TGTGCCAGCACCCCCCCGAGTAACTATGGCTACACCTTC.